This TCR beta chain was documented in a study of T cell responses to AZD1222 COVID-19 vaccine (dated by TCRdb to 2020 to 2023). Regarding the study in general: AZD1222 recipients whose second dose came at about 4 weeks and those whose second dose came at about 12 weeks were combined into one group, since spike-specific TCR depth and breadth did not differ between the two schedules. A total of just over 230 trial participants underwent TCR sequencing, of whom about 200 had received two doses of AZD1222 and some 25 had received two doses of the MenACWY control vaccine. Trial participants were enrolled into age subgroups of 18-55, 56-69 and 70-plus years, which contained about 150, 28 and 57 TCR-sequenced participants, respectively. Findings and caveats that apply to the study as a whole: Epitopes outside the regions mutated in the B.1.351 and B.1.1.7 variants were reportedly recognized by nearly half of the unique spike-specific TCRs. Conclusions about previously exposed vaccinees are limited, since just five or six AZD1222 recipients were seropositive for SARS-CoV-2 at baseline. Because no samples from the day 14 peak response were available, repertoires could be characterized only after the peak T cell response. CD4 TCRs associated with the vaccine covered the entire spike protein, and the dominant responses were in regions 160-218 and 743-854. The 56-69-year group was small, and its depth increase did not reach significance, likely because of low power. Participants were mostly white British and included more females than males, and it was suggested by the authors that clonal diversity may have been underestimated. After two AZD1222 doses, spike-specific TCR breadth and depth were significantly higher than at day 0 and than in MenACWY recipients.

V is reduced by 2 bases and J by 7 bases, leaving a spacing of 8 bases between them. The CDR1 and CDR2 encoded by the germline V gene (reference sequence) are MNHNY and SVGAGI. The CDR3 holds 12 amino acids from the cysteine to the phenylalanine. Just CDR3 DNA is preserved here, 36 bases in frame from base 1. Comments on this clone: Which antigen it targets is not known. No base-level quality is on record; no much larger clone is a single base apart.

The CDR3 regions of human TCRbeta chains were analyzed by immunosequencing. The study's processing was this. Repertoire TCRs were matched against a reference library of SARS-CoV-2-specific TCRs generated with the MIRA antigen-specificity platform. Breadth was defined as the fraction of unique TCRs that were SARS-CoV-2-associated, and depth was defined as the fraction of total T cells that were SARS-CoV-2-associated. Using the MIRA data, every spike-specific TCR was mapped to the spike region that the TCR reacted to and assigned to either a CD4 or a CD8 class. Log10-transformed breadth and depth values were compared by one-way ANOVA with Sidak's multiple comparisons tests. Sourced from immuneACCESS, this table was stored by TCRdb with only in-frame sequences that have V and J called. A share of the clones is absent; for the studies checked, an unresolved V gene accounts for under half, and the remainder has no known explanation. V, J and clone size were drawn from that table, and D and trimming were deduced from the DNA. The sample data list about 160,000 clones, and approximately 90% of these were observed just once. Approximately 4% of the sample belongs to the ten largest clones.

This specimen's time point label, interpreted: baseline before first vaccination. The vaccinee samples were drawn from two UK trials, COV001 and COV002, one of which was a single-blind randomized controlled phase 2/3 trial testing AZD1222 (ChAdOx1 nCoV-19) in healthy adults. For TCRbeta chain sequencing, PBMC samples were collected from trial participants at day 0 and at day 28 after the second dose. This chain is built from TRBV6-6 and TRBJ1-1, with the D gene call left open. This clonotype was obtained from an adult in good health. Source: peripheral blood, taken on day 0 of AZD1222 vaccination. The bases are TGTGCCAGCAGTTACAATTCGGATGAAGCTTTCTTT. Its protein reads: CASSYNSDEAFF.